Each of the 7 T cell receptor beta chains below was sequenced from the same sample in a study of cytomegalovirus exposure and HLA in healthy donors. Primers: 60 Vbeta forward and 13 Jbeta reverse. The protocol was immunoSEQ multiplex PCR, while the TCRdb copy is restricted to in-frame clones and leaves out a portion. Of about 78,000 clones listed, around 80% are singletons. What was sequenced was PBMCs. The receptors were sampled from a man aged 45-65 years in good health and CMV-seropositive.

The rearrangement links TRBV30 to TRBJ2-5, with 10 positions matching TRBD2. The CDR3 is 15 amino acids. V gave up 7 bases and J gave up 5 bases; unmatched junction bases: 13. In germline, CDR1 is GTSNPN, CDR2 SVGIG (reference sequence). The CDR3 spells CAFQREGGVGETQYF. The CDR3 coding sequence is TGTGCCTTTCAGCGGGAGGGCGGGGTGGGGGAGACCCAGTACTTC. The variable domain in full, completed from reference TRBV30 and TRBJ2-5, reads SQTIHQWPATLVQPVGSPLSLECTVEGTSNPNLYWYRQAAGRGLQLLFYSVGIGQISSEVPQNLSASRPQDRQFILSSKKLLLSDSGFYLCAFQREGGVGETQYFGPGTRLLVL.

The chain has TRBV2 and TRBJ2-7; D is undetermined. Trimming took off 2 bases at V and 6 bases at J, with 8 bases between the two ends. Per germline, CDR1 SNHLY and CDR2 FYNNEI. This CDR3 region has 12 residues. The CDR3 sequence is CASSEQVGEQYF. The CDR3 bases are TGTGCCAGCAGTGAACAGGTTGGCGAGCAGTACTTC.

The chain employs TRBV12-5 and TRBJ2-1; 9 bases line up with TRBD2. The CDR3 contains 19 residues. Germline CDR1 LGHNT, CDR2 FRNRAP. Trimming removed 1 base from V and 0 bases from J; junction bases left unmatched: 10. CDR3 DNA sequence: TGTGCTAGTGGTTTGGACCGAGCGGGAGGACTCAGCTCCTACAATGAGCAGTTCTTC. This encodes CASGLDRAGGLSSYNEQFF.

The chain employs TRBV6-5 and TRBJ1-6; tentative D call: TRBD1 (5 bases). This CDR3 has 13 residues. Trimming left V 5 bases short and J 3 bases short, with 5 bases between. Germline lookup yields CDR1 MNHEY and CDR2 SVGAGI. CDR3 loop: CASSTGYNSPLHF. The CDR3 DNA reads TGTGCCAGCAGTACAGGCTATAATTCACCCCTCCACTTT.

This clone has only a few counts. CDR3 sequence: CASSERSWGQEQYF. In DNA, the CDR3 is TGTGCCAGCTCTGAACGCTCATGGGGGCAAGAGCAGTACTTC. The chain uses TRBV18 and TRBJ2-7; tentative D call: TRBD1 (6 bases). CDR3 length: 14 residues. V lost 6 bases and J 7 bases, leaving 19 bases between the germline ends. Germline V gene sequence: CDR1 KGHSH, CDR2 LQKENI.

J is TRBJ2-1 and V is TRBV4-1, with TRBD2 matching 9 bases. The ends lost 1 base at V and 5 bases at J; junction bases unmatched: 9. The CDR3 runs 17 residues. Germline V gene lookup returns CDR1 MGHRA and CDR2 YSYEKL. The CDR3 bases are TGCGCCAGCAGCCAAGGGCCAGCTAGCGGGATGGACAATGAGCAGTTCTTC. This codes for CASSQGPASGMDNEQFF.

This clone was observed a single time. This chain joins TRBV18 and TRBJ2-1; TRBD1 agrees at 9 bases. Germline CDR1 and CDR2: KGHSH and LQKENI. The CDR3 runs to 12 residues. The CDR3 is CAAGTGRDEQFF. The CDR3 region has the DNA TGTGCGGCCGGGACAGGGAGGGATGAGCAGTTCTTC.